The text below deals with one T cell receptor beta chain. This entry is derived from a study of cytomegalovirus exposure and HLA in healthy donors. Germline V gene sequence: CDR1 MDHEN, CDR2 SYDVKM. The CDR3 has 16 residues. J gave up 2 bases and V 4 bases, and 9 bases lay outside the gene matches. The PCR made use of 60 Vbeta and 13 Jbeta primers. Profiling relied on immunoSEQ multiplex PCR, and the TCRdb table lists in-frame clones only, not all of them. The sample holds some 120,000 clones, around 81% seen once. Sequencing input: PBMCs. This clonotype was obtained from a woman aged 25-40 years in good health and CMV-seronegative. The genes are TRBV28 and TRBJ2-3, with 7 bases that match TRBD1. CDR3 DNA: TGTGCCAGCAGTTCCCCCGGGACAGAGACCACAGATACGCAGTATTTT. Translating it yields CASSSPGTETTDTQYF.